This TCR beta chain was sequenced in a study of OX40 agonist ivuxolimab in advanced cancers. Study at large: Given to patients was ivuxolimab, an agonistic anti-OX40 (CD134) antibody. Study outcomes and limitations: At 0.1-3.0 mg/kg, partial responders had clonal expansion among the lowest observed.

CDR3 size: 13 residues. CDR1 is MDHEN and CDR2 is SYDVKM in the germline V gene. Trimming removed 9 bases at V and 6 bases at J, with 17 bases between. Profiling relied on immunoSEQ multiplex PCR, and the TCRdb table lists in-frame clones only, not all of them. The sample includes about 34,000 clones, more than 70% of them seen just once. In its sample, this clone was seen a few times. What it binds is not known. This sequence originates from an adult with an advanced solid tumor such as melanoma, head and neck, liver or kidney cancer. J is TRBJ1-2 and V is TRBV28; possible D gene TRBD1, 6 bases. The source was CD4+ or CD8+ T cells sorted from blood, collected in a trial of the OX40 agonist ivuxolimab. In nucleotides, the CDR3 is TGTGCCAGTTCTTTGGGGGGCCATAATGGCTACACCTTC. Its translation: CASSLGGHNGYTF.